This TCR beta chain was observed in a study of T-cell reconstitution after alpha-beta-depleted transplantation in children. Library preparation (for TCRbeta) was performed with unique molecular identifiers. MiXCR was run by TCRdb on the PCR reads, yielding one entry per CDR3 protein. Of about 400,000 distinct CDR3 sequences in the sample, roughly 21% were seen once. This clonotype was recorded at least ten times. Germline V CDR1 and CDR2: DFQATT, SNEGSKA (reference sequence). CDR3 length equals 15 residues. V was shortened by 6 bases and J by 3 bases, with 18 bases between the two germline ends. The chain carries TRBV20-1 and TRBJ2-1; the D gene is possibly TRBD1 (5 bases). The sequencing used PBMCs from the stem cell graft donor, collected from the stem cell graft. The clonotype originates from a human donor who donated a stem cell graft to a child with acute myeloid leukemia. The CDR3 loop reads CSADKGETVYNEQFF. CDR3 in DNA: TGCAGTGCAGACAAGGGTGAGACAGTCTACAATGAGCAGTTCTTC.